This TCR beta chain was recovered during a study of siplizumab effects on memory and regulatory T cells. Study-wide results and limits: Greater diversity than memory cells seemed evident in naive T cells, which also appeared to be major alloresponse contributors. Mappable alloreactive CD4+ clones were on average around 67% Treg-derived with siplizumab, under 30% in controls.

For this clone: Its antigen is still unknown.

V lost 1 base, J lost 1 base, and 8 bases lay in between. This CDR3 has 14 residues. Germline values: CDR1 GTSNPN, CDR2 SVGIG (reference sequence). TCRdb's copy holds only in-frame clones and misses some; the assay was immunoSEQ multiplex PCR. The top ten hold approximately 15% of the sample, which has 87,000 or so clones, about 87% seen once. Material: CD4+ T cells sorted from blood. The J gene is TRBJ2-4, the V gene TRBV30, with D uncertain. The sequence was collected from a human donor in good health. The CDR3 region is CAWSESVAKNIQYF. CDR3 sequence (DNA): TGTGCCTGGAGTGAGTCGGTGGCCAAAAACATTCAGTACTTC. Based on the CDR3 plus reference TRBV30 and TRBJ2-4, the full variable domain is SQTIHQWPATLVQPVGSPLSLECTVEGTSNPNLYWYRQAAGRGLQLLFYSVGIGQISSEVPQNLSASRPQDRQFILSSKKLLLSDSGFYLCAWSESVAKNIQYFGAGTRLSVL.